This entry lists 16 T cell receptor beta chains sequenced from one sample in a study of OX40 agonist ivuxolimab in advanced cancers. The table came from immunoSEQ multiplex PCR; TCRdb's copy has only in-frame clones and leaves some out. The data hold 90,000 or so clones, with 91% observed a single time. The source material was CD4+ or CD8+ T cells sorted from blood, sampled in a trial of the OX40 agonist ivuxolimab. The receptors here all came from an adult with an advanced solid tumor such as melanoma, head and neck, liver or kidney cancer.

The chain recombines TRBV5-1 with TRBJ2-7; D might be TRBD1 or TRBD2, each matching 5 bases. The CDR3 runs 14 residues. V was clipped by 5 bases and J by 5 bases, with 17 bases between them. Germline V lookup: CDR1 SGHRS, CDR2 YFSETQ. The CDR3 coding sequence is TGCGCCAGCAGACCCACGGGGCACGGTGACGAGCAGTACTTC. Translating gives CASRPTGHGDEQYF.

This clone was counted between two and nine times. CDR3 in amino acids: CASSVDRNTEAFF. The CDR3 region has the DNA TGTGCCAGCAGCGTAGACAGGAACACTGAAGCTTTCTTT. The chain couples TRBV9 to TRBJ1-1; D is unclear. Trimming took off 0 bases at V and 1 base at J, with 4 bases between the two ends. Per germline, CDR1 SGDLS and CDR2 YYNGEE. The CDR3 totals 13 residues.

This chain joins TRBV7-8 and TRBJ1-2; TRBD1 aligns across 8 bases. The germline V gene encodes CDR1 SGHVS and CDR2 FQNEAQ. V was pared by 1 base and J by 8 bases, with 12 bases of the junction left unmatched. The CDR3 spans 16 residues. This CDR3 is CASSLGRRGLLSGYTF. Written as DNA, the CDR3 is TGTGCCAGCAGCTTAGGTCGCAGGGGGCTCTTGTCGGGCTACACCTTC. Complete variable domain (other parts from reference TRBV7-8 and TRBJ1-2): GAGVSQSPRYKVAKRGQDVALRCDPISGHVSLFWYQQALGQGPEFLTYFQNEAQLDKSGLPSDRFFAERPEGSVSTLKIQRTQQEDSAVYLCASSLGRRGLLSGYTFGSGTRLTVV.

This chain connects TRBV7-9 to TRBJ2-2; TRBD1 aligns across 9 bases. CDR3 size: 17 residues. CDR1 and CDR2 from the germline V gene are SEHNR and FQNEAQ (reference sequence). V shed 3 bases and J 5 bases; nucleotides not matched to a gene: 10. The CDR3, as DNA: TGTGCCAGCAGCTTCGGACAGGGGACCCCTAGTACCGGGGAGCTGTTTTTT. Protein sequence: CASSFGQGTPSTGELFF.

This chain connects TRBV28 to TRBJ2-5; no definite D call. Germline lookup yields CDR1 MDHEN and CDR2 SYDVKM. The V gene lost 3 bases and the J gene lost 3 bases, with 11 bases spanning the gap. CDR3 length equals 14 residues. Written as DNA, the CDR3 is TGTGCCAGCAGTTTCGAACTCGCCGAAGAGACCCAGTACTTC. Amino acid sequence: CASSFELAEETQYF.

V usage is TRBV7-2 and J usage is TRBJ2-2; D gene uncertain. V lost 6 bases to trimming and J lost 6 bases, with 14 bases between them. From germline, CDR1 is SGHTA and CDR2 FQGNSA. This CDR3 has 14 residues. CDR3 residues: CASSFSMVAGELFF. CDR3 nucleotides: TGTGCCAGCAGTTTTAGTATGGTAGCCGGGGAGCTGTTTTTT.

This sequence joins TRBV19 and TRBJ2-7; possible D gene TRBD1, 7 bases. The V and J ends lost 6 bases and 3 bases respectively, with 12 bases between them. This CDR3 has 13 amino acids. Germline V gene lookup returns CDR1 LNHDA and CDR2 SQIVND (reference sequence). This CDR3 is CASSRQGGYEQYF. CDR3 nucleotide sequence: TGTGCCAGTAGCCGGCAGGGGGGCTACGAGCAGTACTTC.

The chain is built from TRBV5-1 and TRBJ2-1, with 11 positions matching TRBD2. The germline gives CDR1 SGHRS, CDR2 YFSETQ. With 0 bases clipped from V and 9 bases from J, the junction kept 2 bases outside the gene matches. The CDR3 consists of 14 residues. Here the CDR3 reads CASSLGLAGIEQFF. CDR3 nucleotides: TGCGCCAGCAGCTTGGGACTAGCGGGAATTGAGCAGTTCTTC.

This chain uses TRBV5-1 with TRBJ2-3, with D possibly TRBD1 on 5 matching bases. Germline V CDR1 and CDR2: SGHRS, YFSETQ. V gave up 0 bases and J gave up 4 bases, with 12 bases separating them. The CDR3 covers 15 residues. The CDR3, as DNA: TGCGCCAGCAGCTTGGTCTTGCAGGGCGCAGATACGCAGTATTTT. Encoded protein: CASSLVLQGADTQYF.

The J gene is TRBJ2-7, the V gene TRBV10-1; TRBD1 matches 7 bases. V lost 2 bases and J lost 1; bases outside the gene matches: 17. Germline loops: CDR1 WNHNN, CDR2 SYGVQD (reference sequence). The CDR3 spans 19 residues. The CDR3 protein is CASSEPDDRESFTSYEQYF. For the CDR3, the DNA is TGCGCCAGCAGTGAGCCGGATGACAGGGAAAGTTTTACGTCCTACGAGCAGTACTTC.

The chain couples TRBV5-1 to TRBJ2-1; 8 bases are a match to TRBD2. The CDR3 is 15 amino acids. The germline CDR1 and CDR2 sequences are SGHRS and YFSETQ. V trimming: 4 bases; J trimming: 3 bases; junction bases outside the gene matches: 6. In DNA, the CDR3 is TGCGCCAGCAGCGCGACTAGCGTGCTCTACAATGAGCAGTTCTTC. As protein: CASSATSVLYNEQFF.

On this clone itself: Other DNA sequences of this sample code for an identical CDR3. The chain uses TRBV6-5 and TRBJ1-1; weak D call: TRBD1 (6 bases). The CDR3 loop spans 13 amino acids. V was clipped by 5 bases and J by 1 base, with 8 bases between them. Germline V gives CDR1 MNHEY, CDR2 SVGAGI. In DNA, the CDR3 is TGTGCCAGCAGTAGGGGACAGAACACTGAAGCTTTCTTT. It is translated as CASSRGQNTEAFF.

The chain uses TRBV27 and TRBJ2-7; 7 bases are a match to TRBD1. With V trimmed by 6 bases and J by 3 bases, 11 bases remained unmatched. Germline values: CDR1 MNHEY, CDR2 SMNVEV (reference sequence). CDR3 size: 15 residues. The chain's CDR3 is CASSEGTAIYYEQYF. Here the CDR3 DNA reads TGTGCCAGCAGCGAGGGGACAGCAATATACTACGAGCAGTACTTC.

The chain uses TRBV6-1 and TRBJ2-7, with D unresolved. In germline, CDR1 is MNHNS, CDR2 SASEGT. The CDR3 contains 15 residues. Trimming cost V 0 bases and J 3 bases, with 12 bases left between them. CDR3: CASSEATPSFYEQYF. The CDR3 DNA reads as TGTGCCAGCAGTGAAGCGACCCCCTCTTTCTACGAGCAGTACTTC.

The genes are TRBV6-5 and TRBJ1-2; 9 bases line up with TRBD1. The germline CDR1 and CDR2 sequences are MNHEY and SVGAGI. V was clipped by 8 bases and J by 1 base; unmatched bases: 2. This CDR3 contains 13 residues. The chain's CDR3 is CASRDRDNYGYTF. The CDR3 coding sequence is TGTGCCAGCCGGGACAGGGATAACTATGGCTACACCTTC.

The chain combines TRBV7-2 with TRBJ2-5; possibly TRBD2 for D (6 bases). The germline V gene encodes CDR1 SGHTA and CDR2 FQGNSA. Trimming cost V 5 bases and J 3 bases, with 13 bases left between them. The CDR3 consists of 14 residues. The CDR3 sequence: CASSRGTLKETQYF. Here the CDR3 DNA reads TGTGCCAGCAGCCGGGGGACGCTTAAAGAGACCCAGTACTTC.